In its sample, the clone carrying this T cell receptor (beta chain) was seen once. The antigen is not known. The sample comes from a study of vaccination effects on CD4 cells after COVID-19. Investigators separated out CD4+ T cells once approximately 10 days of culture had passed. Previously uninfected by SARS-CoV-2, the vaccine recipients also showed negative nucleocapsid antibodies. Profiling relied on immunoSEQ multiplex PCR, and the TCRdb table lists in-frame clones only, not all of them. The data hold 35,000 to 40,000 clones, with approximately 74% observed a single time. General study results and limits: Both infection-induced and vaccine-induced clones contracted markedly at late post-vaccination timepoints.

The sample here was CD4+ T cells from PBMCs cultured without peptide, taken before COVID-19 vaccination. This TCR derives from a human donor who received a COVID-19 vaccine.

The CDR3 sequence: CASSLQLAGGADTQYF. CDR3 nucleotides: TGTGCCAGCAGCTTACAACTAGCGGGGGGAGCGGATACGCAGTATTTT. This chain uses TRBV7-2 with TRBJ2-3, with TRBD2 matching over 12 bases. Germline CDR1 reads SGHTA; CDR2 reads FQGNSA. V was clipped by 2 bases and J by 6 bases; unmatched bases: 6. The CDR3 is made up of 16 amino acids.